This entry lists 23 T cell receptor beta chains sequenced from one sample in a study of human versus mouse CDR3 diversity and MHC coevolution (dated by TCRdb to 2016 to 2017). Libraries came from the immunoSEQ multiplex PCR assay. As stored in TCRdb, this immuneACCESS dataset retains in-frame rearrangements with V and J assigned. A fraction of the clones does not appear; measured against another copy, unresolved V genes explain less than half of the discrepancy, and the remainder lacks a known reason. The sample table lists about 83,000 clones, around 90% of them with a count of one. About 0.15% of the sample is in the top ten clones. The material sequenced was naive CD4+ T cells from blood. This specimen's cell subset or site label, per the study, means: CD45RO-negative CD62L-positive naive CD4 T cells. Every receptor here comes from a person aged 30 to 69 in good health.

The chain uses TRBV7-9 and TRBJ1-1, with 9 nucleotides matching TRBD1. Germline V gene data show CDR1 as SEHNR and CDR2 as FQNEAQ (reference sequence). V was pared by 1 base and J by 1 base, with 4 bases of the junction left unmatched. The CDR3 extends over 16 amino acids. Here the CDR3 DNA reads TGTGCCAGCAGCTTAGATAGGGGACAGGGGAACACTGAAGCTTTCTTT. The encoded protein is CASSLDRGQGNTEAFF.

V usage is TRBV5-1 and J usage is TRBJ2-3; 13 bases fit TRBD2. J gave up 4 bases and V 5 bases, and 7 bases lay outside the gene matches. From germline, CDR1 is SGHRS and CDR2 YFSETQ. This CDR3 comprises 16 residues. The CDR3 protein is CASRAPGLAGPDTQYF. The CDR3 DNA is TGCGCCAGCAGGGCGCCGGGACTAGCGGGACCAGATACGCAGTATTTT.

This chain links TRBV7-2 with TRBJ2-7, with D maybe TRBD1 (6 bases). Germline V gives CDR1 SGHTA, CDR2 FQGNSA. Trimming left V 1 base short and J 6 bases short, with 13 bases between. The CDR3 covers 14 residues. CDR3 loop: CASSLGDTEGEQYF. The CDR3 coding sequence is TGTGCCAGCAGCTTAGGGGACACTGAAGGCGAGCAGTACTTC.

V usage is TRBV28 and J usage is TRBJ1-2; D might be TRBD1 (5 bases). The CDR3 contains 13 residues. CDR1 MDHEN and CDR2 SYDVKM come from the germline V gene. V was trimmed by 10 bases and J by 3 bases, leaving 15 bases between them. DNA for the CDR3: TGTGCCACCGACGGGGGTTCCGACTATGGCTACACCTTC. Encoded protein: CATDGGSDYGYTF.

This sequence joins TRBV5-1 and TRBJ2-1; 16 bases are a match to TRBD2. After removal of 3 bases from V and 2 bases from J, the junction contained 2 bases not matched to a gene. Germline assignment: CDR1 SGHRS and CDR2 YFSETQ. The CDR3 spans 17 residues. The CDR3 coding sequence is TGCGCCAGCAGCTCGGGACTAGCGGGGGGGCCCTACAATGAGCAGTTCTTC. This sequence encodes CASSSGLAGGPYNEQFF.

This rearrangement joins TRBV6-1 to TRBJ2-3; D remains ambiguous. This CDR3 spans 16 amino acids. CDR1 is MNHNS, CDR2 SASEGT, per germline. Trimming cost V 2 bases and J 6 bases, with 18 bases left between them. The CDR3 nucleotides read TGTGCCAGCAGTGAAATGGGTAGCTACGCCGGGGATACGCAGTATTTT. It specifies CASSEMGSYAGDTQYF.

The chain recombines TRBV7-9 with TRBJ1-1, with D uncertain. Germline assignment: CDR1 SEHNR and CDR2 FQNEAQ (reference sequence). V shed 2 bases and J shed 0 bases, with 10 bases lying between them. The CDR3 contains 15 residues. The CDR3 sequence: CASSLSTPLNTEAFF. CDR3 in DNA: TGTGCCAGCAGCTTATCCACTCCCTTGAACACTGAAGCTTTCTTT.

The chain recombines TRBV2 with TRBJ2-5, with D unclear. Germline CDR1 SNHLY, CDR2 FYNNEI. CDR3 length equals 12 residues. Trimming removed 3 bases at V and 9 bases at J, with 11 bases between. In DNA, the CDR3 is TGTGCCAGCAGTGAGTTTACGAGTGCCCAGTACTTC. Residues: CASSEFTSAQYF.

The J gene is TRBJ2-5, the V gene TRBV5-1, with D tentatively TRBD1 (6 bases). CDR1 is SGHRS, CDR2 YFSETQ, per germline. V was clipped by 9 bases and J by 1 base, with 16 bases between them. The CDR3 has 14 amino acids. Here the CDR3 reads CATSKPDSQETQYF. CDR3 sequence (DNA): TGCGCCACCTCAAAACCGGACAGCCAAGAGACCCAGTACTTC.

This clone was picked up a small number of times. J is TRBJ1-2 and V is TRBV18; D may be TRBD1 (5 bases). CDR1 and CDR2 from the germline V gene are KGHSH and LQKENI. The CDR3 sequence is 14 residues long. Deletions cut 3 bases from V and 3 bases from J, with 11 bases between. Here the CDR3 DNA reads TGTGCCAGCTCACCCGGGAGCAGGGACTATGGCTACACCTTC. Protein: CASSPGSRDYGYTF.

The chain recombines TRBV18 with TRBJ2-7, with 7 bases fitting TRBD1. The CDR3 is 14 amino acids. Germline CDR1 KGHSH, CDR2 LQKENI. After removal of 2 bases from V and 3 bases from J, the junction contained 4 bases not matched to a gene. The CDR3 region has the DNA TGTGCCAGCTCACCAGTCACAGGGGTCTACGAGCAGTACTTC. It specifies CASSPVTGVYEQYF.

The V call is TRBV9, the J call TRBJ2-5, with 8 bases fitting TRBD1. Near its end, the DNA agrees better with TRBJ2-7, so the J call may be wrong. Per germline, CDR1 SGDLS and CDR2 YYNGEE. The CDR3 consists of 15 residues. In DNA, the CDR3 is TGTGCCAGCAGCCACGGACAGGGAAATGTCGACGAGCAGTACTTC. Residues: CASSHGQGNVDEQYF.

V usage is TRBV5-1 and J usage is TRBJ2-2; TRBD2 matches at 8 bases. Germline CDR1 SGHRS, CDR2 YFSETQ. The V and J ends lost 1 base and 3 bases, in that order; junction bases with no gene match: 2. The CDR3 loop spans 15 amino acids. The DNA for the CDR3 is TGCGCCAGCAGCTTGTCGGGAGGGGACACCGGGGAGCTGTTTTTT. Its translation: CASSLSGGDTGELFF.

For this clone: A junction end diverges from the germline sequence, so it may reflect a read error. The genes are TRBV18 and TRBJ2-5; weak D call: TRBD1 (6 bases). Germline V gene sequence: CDR1 KGHSH, CDR2 LQKENI. The CDR3 covers 15 residues. For the CDR3, the DNA is TGTGCCAGCTCACCTAGACAGGCCCTTGGGGAGACCCGGTACTTC. It encodes CASSPRQALGETRYF. Using reference TRBV18 and TRBJ2-5 for the parts outside the CDR3, the full variable domain is NAGVMQNPRHLVRRRGQEARLRCSPMKGHSHVYWYRQLPEEGLKFMVYLQKENIIDESGMPKERFSAEFPKEGPSILRIQQVVRGDSAAYFCASSPRQALGETRYFGPGTRLLVL.

The chain is built from TRBV10-3 and TRBJ1-1; TRBD1 aligns across 11 bases. V was pared by 6 bases and J by 0 bases, with 6 bases of the junction left unmatched. CDR3 length equals 16 residues. The germline V gene encodes CDR1 ENHRY and CDR2 SYGVKD. The CDR3 DNA reads TGTGCCATCAGGGGGGGACAGGGGGGGATGAACACTGAAGCTTTCTTT. Protein: CAIRGGQGGMNTEAFF.

V is TRBV9 and J is TRBJ2-5, with 8 nucleotides matching TRBD1. With V trimmed by 4 bases and J by 5 bases, 10 bases remained unmatched. This CDR3 has 15 amino acids. The germline CDR1 and CDR2 sequences are SGDLS and YYNGEE. The CDR3 loop is CASSNRQGSYETQYF. The CDR3, as DNA: TGTGCCAGCAGCAACCGACAGGGGTCTTACGAGACCCAGTACTTC.

V is TRBV5-1 and J is TRBJ2-7, with TRBD1 identical over 9 bases. Germline V gene lookup returns CDR1 SGHRS and CDR2 YFSETQ. The CDR3 loop spans 17 amino acids. V lost 3 bases and J lost 3; bases outside the gene matches: 13. The CDR3 spells CASSWGDRVRGGYEQYF. Written as DNA, the CDR3 is TGCGCCAGCAGCTGGGGGGACAGGGTCCGAGGGGGCTACGAGCAGTACTTC.

The chain uses TRBV9 and TRBJ2-3, with D possibly matching TRBD1 (5 bases). Germline loops: CDR1 SGDLS, CDR2 YYNGEE. The ends were cut back, 0 bases at V and 6 bases at J, with 8 bases in the middle. The CDR3 totals 13 residues. The CDR3 is CASSVEGRDTQYF. The DNA for the CDR3 is TGTGCCAGCAGCGTAGAGGGGCGTGATACGCAGTATTTT.

This chain links TRBV4-1 with TRBJ2-7; 8 bases match TRBD2. In germline, CDR1 is MGHRA, CDR2 YSYEKL. With V trimmed by 1 base and J by 4 bases, 15 bases remained unmatched. This CDR3 region has 18 residues. The DNA for the CDR3 is TGCGCCAGCAGCCAAGTGGTGGGGGGCGGGGGGCTCTTTTACGAGCAGTACTTC. Translating gives CASSQVVGGGGLFYEQYF.

This chain links TRBV25-1 with TRBJ1-5; possible D gene TRBD1, 6 bases. This CDR3 spans 12 amino acids. V was shortened by 8 bases and J by 4 bases, with 9 bases between the two germline ends. CDR1 MGHDK and CDR2 SYGVNS come from the germline V gene. The CDR3 loop is CASGQGNQPQHF. In nucleotides, the CDR3 is TGTGCCAGCGGTCAGGGGAATCAGCCCCAGCATTTT.

The rearrangement uses TRBV5-4 and TRBJ2-3, with TRBD1 matching 10 bases. This CDR3 is built from 16 residues. The V gene end was trimmed by 4 bases and the J gene end by 6 bases; junction bases not matched to a gene: 11. Looked up from germline, CDR1 is SGHNT and CDR2 is YYREEE (reference sequence). This CDR3 is CASSTTGTGALDTQYF. DNA of the CDR3: TGTGCCAGCAGCACAACCGGGACAGGGGCTTTGGATACGCAGTATTTT.

The chain combines TRBV10-3 with TRBJ1-3, with D possibly matching TRBD1 (5 bases). The CDR3 contains 13 residues. V lost 8 bases and J lost 2, with 10 bases in between. CDR1 and CDR2 (germline): ENHRY, SYGVKD. The CDR3 bases are TGTGCCATCGGGGCAGGGACTGGAAACACCATATATTTT. It specifies CAIGAGTGNTIYF.

V usage is TRBV7-6 and J usage is TRBJ2-1; TRBD2 matches at 10 bases. CDR1 SGHVS and CDR2 FNYEAQ come from the germline V gene. V dropped 3 bases and J dropped 4; count of bases not matched to a gene: 24. This CDR3 is 22 amino acids long. CDR3 coding DNA: TGTGCCAGCAGCTTGGCACCACCGTCAGCGGGGGGGCTTTTCCTAACTTACAATGAGCAGTTCTTC. It yields the protein CASSLAPPSAGGLFLTYNEQFF.